This T cell receptor beta chain was profiled in a study of PD-L1 blockade in urothelial cancer. Sequenced by immunoSEQ multiplex PCR; TCRdb stores in-frame clones only, minus some. The table records about 40,000 clones, 65% to 85% of them present only once. V dropped 4 bases and J dropped 5 bases, with 9 bases sitting between them. Germline CDR1 MNHNS, CDR2 SASEGT. The CDR3 has 13 amino acids. J is TRBJ1-5 and V is TRBV6-1; D not resolved. This specimen was PBMCs, taken around atezolizumab (anti-PD-L1) treatment. The receptor was derived from a man aged 60 to 69 with urothelial cancer. CDR3 region: CASSGTDYQPQHF. In nucleotides, the CDR3 is TGTGCCAGCAGTGGTACAGATTATCAGCCCCAGCATTTT.